The T cell receptor (beta chain) under discussion was sequenced for a study of tumor-infiltrating lymphocytes in primary liver carcinoma. Background on the study: Patients included men and women of 30 to 69 years. Study outcomes and limitations: With p = 0.039, the top-250-clone fraction in tumors significantly exceeded that in blood.

Unsorted whole blood supplied the RNA, and germline DNA was extracted too. This clonotype appeared a single time. Antigen: not known. Mismatch with germline at one junction end may stem from a read error. TCR beta cDNA was made from 500 ng total RNA with a constant-region primer. Three nested multiplex PCR rounds, a slightly modified ARM-PCR, produced the libraries for TCR beta. The two initial PCR rounds, 9 to 11 cycles each, used TRBV1-TRBV30 forward and C-beta reverse primers. One entry per CDR3 protein, called by TCRdb with MiXCR from the multiplex PCR reads. The sample includes roughly 330,000 distinct CDR3 sequences, approximately 64% of them seen just once. CDR1 is MNHEY, CDR2 SVGAGI, per germline. The CDR3 has 18 amino acids.

This TCR was recovered from a man in his forties with primary liver carcinoma and hepatitis B virus infection. This chain connects TRBV6-5 to TRBJ1-6, with a tentative D call TRBD1 (6 bases). Source material: peripheral blood. The CDR3 DNA reads as TGTGCCAGCAGTCCCCTAAGGCAGGGGAATTTGTTCAATTCACCCCTCCGCTTT. Translation gives CASSPLRQGNLFNSPLRF.